Shown below are 11 T cell receptor beta chains from a single sample sequenced in a study of T cell clonotyping in hematopoietic cell transplantation. Produced via immunoSEQ multiplex PCR; TCRdb's table is partial and in-frame only. The sample lists some 17,000 clones, about 83% seen once, with 4% to 5% in the top ten. The material was PBMCs, obtained 100 days after allogeneic stem cell transplant. These receptors came from a male patient between 60 and 69 years old who had an allogeneic stem cell transplant from a related donor, so the T cells may come from the graft donor. Some clones in this sample may be carry-over from other donors' samples.

The chain carries TRBV4-3 and TRBJ2-1, with TRBD2 matching 8 bases. With V trimmed by 0 bases and J by 6 bases, 7 bases remained unmatched. Looked up from germline, CDR1 is LGHNA and CDR2 is YSLEER. This CDR3 contains 16 residues. In DNA form, the CDR3 reads TGCGCCAGCAGCCAAGAGCCCCGGGGGGGTTTCAATGAGCAGTTCTTC. Protein sequence: CASSQEPRGGFNEQFF.

This clone has a single count. The chain carries TRBV11-3 and TRBJ2-7; TRBD1 might be the D (5 bases). V shed 5 bases and J shed 7 bases, with 9 bases lying between them. Germline lookup yields CDR1 SGHNT and CDR2 YENEEA. This CDR3 spans 11 amino acids. CDR3 in amino acids: CASSKGVEQYF. The DNA of the CDR3 is TGTGCCAGCAGCAAAGGGGTAGAGCAGTACTTC.

The rearrangement uses TRBV6-1 and TRBJ1-5; D is undetermined. V lost 0 bases to trimming and J lost 2 bases, with 11 bases between them. This CDR3 region has 16 residues. Germline CDR1 is MNHNS and CDR2 is SASEGT. The CDR3 nucleotides are TGTGCCAGCAGTGAAGCCTCCGGGTACGGCAATCAGCCCCAGCATTTT. Translating it yields CASSEASGYGNQPQHF.

The chain recombines TRBV5-1 with TRBJ1-2; no reliable D call. Germline V gene data show CDR1 as SGHRS and CDR2 as YFSETQ. The CDR3 runs to 14 residues. V shed 1 base and J shed 3 bases, with 10 bases lying between them. CDR3 in DNA: TGCGCCAGCAGCTTGATCCCGGGAGACTATGGCTACACCTTC. Translating it yields CASSLIPGDYGYTF.

The gene calls are TRBV14 and TRBJ2-7; D may be TRBD1 or TRBD2 (5 bases each). This CDR3 is built from 15 residues. Germline V gene lookup returns CDR1 SGHDN and CDR2 FVKESK. V was cut by 3 bases and J by 0 bases, with 12 bases left in between. The CDR3 loop is CASSQGAGSSYEQYF. CDR3 nucleotide sequence: TGTGCCAGCAGCCAGGGCGCAGGGAGCTCCTACGAGCAGTACTTC.

This clone was detected only once. V gene TRBV14 combines with J gene TRBJ2-7; D tentatively reads TRBD1 or TRBD2 (6 bases each). The CDR3 consists of 15 residues. Per the germline V gene, CDR1 is SGHDN and CDR2 is FVKESK. The V and J ends lost 0 bases and 6 bases respectively, with 15 bases between them. The CDR3 reads CASSQEMSRGGEQYF. For the CDR3, the DNA is TGTGCCAGCAGCCAAGAAATGAGCAGGGGAGGCGAGCAGTACTTC.

The chain recombines TRBV27 with TRBJ1-2; D might be TRBD1 (5 bases). The ends were cut back, 3 bases at V and 6 bases at J, with 14 bases in the middle. The CDR3 loop spans 14 amino acids. CDR1 MNHEY and CDR2 SMNVEV come from the germline V gene (reference sequence). CDR3 region: CASSFRGEGNGYTF. In nucleotides, the CDR3 is TGTGCCAGCAGTTTTCGAGGGGAGGGCAATGGCTACACCTTC.

The rearrangement links TRBV7-2 to TRBJ2-7; D could derive from TRBD1 or TRBD2 (5 bases each). CDR1 and CDR2 (germline): SGHTA, FQGNSA. V dropped 4 bases and J dropped 0 bases, with 13 bases sitting between them. The CDR3 totals 15 residues. The chain's CDR3 is CASSSRDASSYEQYF. The CDR3 DNA reads as TGTGCCAGCAGCTCCCGGGACGCTAGCTCCTACGAGCAGTACTTC.

The chain carries TRBV30 and TRBJ1-6; 8 bases fit TRBD1. J was trimmed by 10 bases and V by 5 bases; bases with no gene match: 7. There are 13 residues in the CDR3. CDR1 and CDR2 (germline): GTSNPN, SVGIG (reference sequence). CDR3 DNA: TGTGCCTGGGGACAGGGAAGTTACTCACCCCTCCACTTT. Encoded protein: CAWGQGSYSPLHF.

The gene calls are TRBV7-6 and TRBJ2-1; D is ambiguous. Trimming pared 1 base from V and 3 bases from J, leaving 10 bases between. Germline assignment: CDR1 SGHVS and CDR2 FNYEAQ. This CDR3 region has 15 residues. The CDR3 spells CASSLVADNYNEQFF. CDR3 bases: TGTGCCAGCAGCTTAGTGGCAGATAACTACAATGAGCAGTTCTTC.

The V and J genes are TRBV7-2 and TRBJ1-4, with D possibly TRBD1 on 5 matching bases. Germline V CDR1 and CDR2: SGHTA, FQGNSA. The V and J ends lost 1 base and 8 bases respectively, with 11 bases between them. The length of the CDR3 is 14 residues. The DNA of the CDR3 is TGTGCCAGCAGCTTAGTGGCAGGGAGAGAAAAACTGTTTTTT. It specifies CASSLVAGREKLFF.